Following are 15 T cell receptor beta chains from one sample sequenced in a study of cytomegalovirus exposure and HLA in healthy donors. It was with 60 Vbeta and 13 Jbeta primers that the PCR ran. Repertoires were generated with immunoSEQ multiplex PCR, while TCRdb's copy carries only in-frame clones and drops some. This sample carries under 150,000 clones, about 83% of them seen once, and the ten largest clones take around 3.7%. Sequencing was done on a sample of PBMCs. The receptors shown here come from a man aged 25 to 40 in good health and CMV-seronegative.

Only one count was recorded for this clone. The chain employs TRBV4-1 and TRBJ1-2, with D hard to call. Trimming stripped 4 bases from V and 4 bases from J, with 16 bases between. The CDR3 is made up of 15 amino acids. Germline CDR1 and CDR2: MGHRA and YSYEKL. The CDR3 region has the DNA TGCGCCAGCAGCCCTTCCCAAGGGAGTATCTATGGCTACACCTTC. Encoded protein: CASSPSQGSIYGYTF.

The chain carries TRBV2 and TRBJ1-2; 12 positions match TRBD1. Germline V gene lookup returns CDR1 SNHLY and CDR2 FYNNEI. Trimming at V came to 6 bases and at J to 4 bases, leaving 15 bases not matched to a gene. This CDR3 region has 18 residues. For the CDR3, the DNA is TGTGCCAGCAGACCAATAAGGGACAGGGGGCGACTAAGCTATGGCTACACCTTC. Translating gives CASRPIRDRGRLSYGYTF.

The V gene is TRBV6-6, the J gene TRBJ1-1; TRBD1 might be the D (6 bases). CDR1 and CDR2 from the germline V gene are MNHNY and SVGAGI (reference sequence). The CDR3 length is 11 residues. V dropped 6 bases and J dropped 9 bases, with 11 bases sitting between them. DNA of the CDR3: TGTGCCAGCAGGGTTACAGGGCAAGCTTTCTTT. Translating it yields CASRVTGQAFF.

This chain uses TRBV4-3 with TRBJ1-5, with D possibly matching TRBD1 (6 bases). The CDR3 covers 14 residues. Trimming took off 6 bases at V and 8 bases at J, with 17 bases between the two ends. Germline-derived CDR1 and CDR2 are LGHNA and YSLEER. Here the CDR3 reads CASSYDRSTEPQHF. The CDR3 nucleotides are TGCGCCAGCAGTTACGACAGGAGCACGGAGCCCCAGCATTTT.

The V gene is TRBV6-5, the J gene TRBJ1-3, with TRBD1 matching over 7 bases. With 4 bases clipped from V and 2 bases from J, the junction kept 5 bases outside the gene matches. The CDR3 is 15 residues long. Germline V gene lookup returns CDR1 MNHEY and CDR2 SVGAGI. This CDR3 is CASSSYRGTGNTIYF. DNA of the CDR3: TGTGCCAGCAGTTCCTACAGGGGCACTGGAAACACCATATATTTT.

This sequence joins TRBV2 and TRBJ1-6, with D tentatively TRBD1 (6 bases). The CDR3 is made up of 16 amino acids. Germline CDR1 reads SNHLY; CDR2 reads FYNNEI. The V gene lost 3 bases and the J gene lost 3 bases, with 12 bases spanning the gap. CDR3 sequence (DNA): TGTGCCAGCAGTGATCGTGGACAGTTCTATAATTCACCCCTCCACTTT. It yields the protein CASSDRGQFYNSPLHF.

The V gene is TRBV29-1, the J gene TRBJ1-1; 8 bases fit TRBD1. CDR3 length: 18 amino acids. Trimming removed 6 bases from V and 1 base from J; junction bases left unmatched: 19. Germline CDR1 is SQVTM and CDR2 is ANQGSEA. The CDR3 spells CSVGSDRGTNPTNTEAFF. The CDR3 DNA follows: TGCAGCGTCGGAAGCGACAGGGGCACTAACCCGACGAACACTGAAGCTTTCTTT.

This clone was detected a few times. V gene TRBV10-3 combines with J gene TRBJ1-4, with TRBD1 identical over 7 bases. V lost 10 bases and J lost 0; bases outside the gene matches: 5. This CDR3 spans 14 amino acids. CDR1 ENHRY and CDR2 SYGVKD come from the germline V gene. Written as DNA, the CDR3 is TGTGCCACCCGGCAGGGGGCAACTAATGAAAAACTGTTTTTT. Its protein is CATRQGATNEKLFF.

The chain couples TRBV7-6 to TRBJ2-3, with TRBD2 matching over 11 bases. This CDR3 is 16 amino acids long. CDR1 is SGHVS, CDR2 FNYEAQ, per germline. J was trimmed by 5 bases and V by 1 base; bases with no gene match: 5. The CDR3 nucleotides are TGTGCCAGCAGCTTAGGTCTAGCGGGGGGAGTAGATACGCAGTATTTT. It encodes CASSLGLAGGVDTQYF.

This chain joins TRBV30 and TRBJ1-1, with D possibly being TRBD1 (5 bases). The CDR3 has 12 amino acids. Looked up from germline, CDR1 is GTSNPN and CDR2 is SVGIG (reference sequence). Trimming took off 4 bases at V and 6 bases at J, with 12 bases between the two ends. CDR3 sequence: CAWTTVYAEAFF. As DNA, the CDR3 is TGTGCCTGGACGACAGTATACGCTGAAGCTTTCTTT.

The V call is TRBV5-4, the J call TRBJ2-5; 8 positions agree with TRBD1. With 6 bases clipped from V and 5 bases from J, the junction kept 6 bases outside the gene matches. This CDR3 has 13 residues. Germline values: CDR1 SGHNT, CDR2 YYREEE (reference sequence). Here the CDR3 DNA reads TGTGCCAGCACCCAGGGGGCGCGTGAGACCCAGTACTTC. It encodes CASTQGARETQYF.

This clone came up a few times. The gene calls are TRBV9 and TRBJ1-2, with TRBD1 identical over 7 bases. The CDR3 runs to 14 residues. The germline gives CDR1 SGDLS, CDR2 YYNGEE. V lost 0 bases, J lost 5 bases, and 4 bases stayed unmatched. CDR3 residues: CASSVETGRYGYTF. CDR3 sequence (DNA): TGTGCCAGCAGCGTAGAGACAGGGAGGTATGGCTACACCTTC.

This chain joins TRBV5-1 and TRBJ2-5, with TRBD1 identical over 12 bases. In germline, CDR1 is SGHRS, CDR2 YFSETQ. The CDR3 has 15 amino acids. Germline trimming cut 3 bases from V and 4 bases from J; bases unmatched to any gene: 4. The CDR3 coding sequence is TGCGCCAGCAGCTGGCCGGGACAGGGGGCAGAGACCCAGTACTTC. This encodes CASSWPGQGAETQYF.

CDR3 sequence (DNA): TGTGCCAGCACACACGGTTCGGGATACTATAATTCACCCCTCCACTTT. This translates into CASTHGSGYYNSPLHF. The J gene is TRBJ1-6, the V gene TRBV7-9; D is unresolved. The V gene's germline CDR1 is SEHNR and CDR2 FQNEAQ (reference sequence). With 7 bases removed from V and 3 bases from J, the gap between germline ends came to 16 bases. CDR3 length equals 16 residues.

This chain links TRBV28 with TRBJ1-1; D may be TRBD1 (6 bases). Trimming cost V 5 bases and J 0 bases, with 13 bases left between them. The CDR3 consists of 15 residues. Germline-derived CDR1 and CDR2 are MDHEN and SYDVKM. CDR3 nucleotides: TGTGCCAGCAGTCAGTGGACAGATTTGAACACTGAAGCTTTCTTT. Translated, it gives CASSQWTDLNTEAFF.